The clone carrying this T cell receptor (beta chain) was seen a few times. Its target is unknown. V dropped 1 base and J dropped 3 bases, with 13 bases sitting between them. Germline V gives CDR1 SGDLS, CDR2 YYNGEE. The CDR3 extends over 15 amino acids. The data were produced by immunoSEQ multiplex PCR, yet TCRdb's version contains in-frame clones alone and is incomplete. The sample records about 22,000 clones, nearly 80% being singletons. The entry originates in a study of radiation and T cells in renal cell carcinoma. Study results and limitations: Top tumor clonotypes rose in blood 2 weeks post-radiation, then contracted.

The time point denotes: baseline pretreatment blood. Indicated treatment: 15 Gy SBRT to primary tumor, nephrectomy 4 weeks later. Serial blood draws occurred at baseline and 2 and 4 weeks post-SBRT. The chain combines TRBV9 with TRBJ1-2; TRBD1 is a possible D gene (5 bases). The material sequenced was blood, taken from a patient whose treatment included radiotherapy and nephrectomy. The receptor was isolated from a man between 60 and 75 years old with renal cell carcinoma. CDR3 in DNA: TGTGCCAGCAGCGTAAATGTTCGAGGGGACTATGGCTACACCTTC. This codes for CASSVNVRGDYGYTF. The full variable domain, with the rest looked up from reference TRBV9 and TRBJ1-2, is DSGVTQTPKHLITATGQRVTLRCSPRSGDLSVYWYQQSLDQGLQFLIQYYNGEERAKGNILERFSAQQFPDLHSELNLSSLELGDSALYFCASSVNVRGDYGYTFGSGTRLTVV.